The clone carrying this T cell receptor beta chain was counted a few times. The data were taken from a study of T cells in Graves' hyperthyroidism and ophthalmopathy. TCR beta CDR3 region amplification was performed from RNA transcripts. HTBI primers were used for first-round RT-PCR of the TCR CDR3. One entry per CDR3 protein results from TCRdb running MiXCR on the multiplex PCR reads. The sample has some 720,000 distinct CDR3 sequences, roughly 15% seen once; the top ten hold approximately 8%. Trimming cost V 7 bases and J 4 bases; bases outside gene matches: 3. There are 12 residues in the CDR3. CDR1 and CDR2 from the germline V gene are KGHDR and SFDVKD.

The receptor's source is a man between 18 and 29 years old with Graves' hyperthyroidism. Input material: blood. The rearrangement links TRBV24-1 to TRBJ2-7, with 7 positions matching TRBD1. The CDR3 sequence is CATSQTGYEQYF. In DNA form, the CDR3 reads TGTGCCACCAGCCAGACAGGGTACGAGCAGTACTTC.